The entry below describes one T cell receptor (beta chain). One end of the junction is discordant with germline, which a read error may explain. Primers used in a second PCR of about 6 to 11 cycles were a sample-barcoded 5' primer and a J-beta primer mix. TCRdb reprocessed the 5' RACE reads with MiXCR, giving one entry per CDR3 protein. The sample holds under 2,000,000 distinct CDR3 sequences; roughly 52% are singletons and the top ten take around 2.1%. These data come from a study of blood T cells in healthy people across ages. The length of the CDR3 is 14 residues. This TCR was sampled from a woman in her 40s in good health. Source material: blood. The chain combines TRBV12-3 or TRBV12-4 with TRBJ2-3; D may be TRBD1 or TRBD2 (5 bases each). CDR3 protein: CASSSGTYTDTEYF. The CDR3 region has the DNA TGTGCCAGCAGTTCCGGGACCTACACAGATACGGAGTATTTT.